This is a list of T cell receptor beta chains from one sample in a study of blood T cell repertoires in COVID-19. The protocol was immunoSEQ multiplex PCR, while the TCRdb copy is restricted to in-frame clones and leaves out a portion. Of over 120,000 clones listed, 84% were seen once; the top ten hold 44%. The sample taken for sequencing was peripheral blood. The source of these receptors is a human donor in a cohort sampled during active COVID-19. Each CDR3 is given with its conserved first and last residue. Fields, in order: V gene, J gene, CDR3 protein.

>TRBV30|TRBJ2-3
CAWSGAGGSTDTQYF
>TRBV19|TRBJ1-1
CASSTTPNTEAFF
>TRBV7-3|TRBJ1-1
CASSIQRGTEAFF
>TRBV28|TRBJ1-2
CASSQGQENYGYTF
>TRBV19|TRBJ2-1
CAGGLFTYNEQFF
>TRBV2|TRBJ1-5
CASSEEGVQPQHF
>TRBV5-1|TRBJ2-1
CASSLVSGPYNEQFF
>TRBV29-1|TRBJ2-3
CSVRDRATDTQYF
>TRBV3-1/TRBV3-2|TRBJ2-1
CASSPLFPLGGRLYNEQFF
>TRBV29-1|TRBJ1-2
CSEERTGYGYTF
>TRBV11-3|TRBJ2-1
CASSLRGTGTSYNEQFF
>TRBV7-6|TRBJ2-7
CASSSPGGWVREQYF
>TRBV28|TRBJ2-1
CASSLPGQYNEQFF
>TRBV4-3|TRBJ1-6
CASSQEAGNNSPLHF
>TRBV5-4|TRBJ2-5
CASSLGDRSETQYF
>TRBV4-1|TRBJ1-1
CASSQSPGTGAEAFF
>TRBV7-9|TRBJ1-2
CASSSVTGGAGGYTF
>TRBV7-2|TRBJ2-3
CATRNSLADTQYF
>TRBV27|TRBJ1-2
CASSGATRYGYTF
>TRBV13|TRBJ1-1
CASRLSGMNTEAFF